These 8 T cell receptor beta chains share one sample of origin, sequenced in a study of blood T cell repertoires in COVID-19. Data came from immunoSEQ multiplex PCR; TCRdb stores just in-frame clones and leaves some out. Counted here are 50,000 to 55,000 clones, about 85% occurring once; the ten biggest clones make up about 6.8%. Sequencing was performed on peripheral blood. These receptors were taken from a man between 60 and 75 years old with acute or convalescent COVID-19.

This rearrangement joins TRBV7-9 to TRBJ2-7; TRBD2 might be the D (5 bases). This CDR3 region has 12 residues. CDR1 and CDR2 (germline): SEHNR, FQNEAQ (reference sequence). V lost 5 bases, J lost 2 bases, and 7 bases lay in between. DNA for the CDR3: TGTGCCAGCAGCCGGACTCCCTACGAGCAGTACTTC. It translates to CASSRTPYEQYF.

This chain connects TRBV6-2 or TRBV6-3 to TRBJ1-5; D gene ambiguous. In germline, CDR1 is MNHEY, CDR2 SVGEGT. V was pared by 8 bases and J by 7 bases, with 15 bases between. The CDR3 runs 13 residues. The chain's CDR3 is CASGQEGYQPQHF. DNA for the CDR3: TGTGCCAGCGGCCAGGAGGGTTACCAGCCCCAGCATTTT.

The V call is TRBV3-1 (or the pseudogene TRBV3-2), the J call TRBJ1-3; no clear D gene. CDR1 LGHDT and CDR2 YNNKEL come from the germline V gene (reference sequence). This CDR3 spans 12 amino acids. Trimming shortened V by 1 base and J by 6 bases, and 4 bases separated the two germline ends. CDR3 region: CASSQVLNTIYF. For the CDR3, the DNA is TGTGCCAGCAGCCAAGTACTAAACACCATATATTTT.

The chain combines TRBV4-2 with TRBJ1-2; 7 bases match TRBD1. V shed 3 bases and J 2 bases; nucleotides not matched to a gene: 6. The CDR3 sequence is 15 residues long. Per the germline V gene, CDR1 is LGHNA and CDR2 is YNFKEQ. The CDR3 spells CASSQTTGANYGYTF. DNA for the CDR3: TGTGCCAGCAGCCAGACTACAGGGGCCAACTATGGCTACACCTTC.

V is TRBV19 and J is TRBJ2-1, with 9 bases aligning to TRBD2. Per germline, CDR1 LNHDA and CDR2 SQIVND (reference sequence). V shed 5 bases and J 4 bases; nucleotides not matched to a gene: 6. CDR3 length: 15 residues. Written as DNA, the CDR3 is TGTGCCAGTAGTTTTAGCGGGAGCCCTTACAATGAGCAGTTCTTC. Its translation is CASSFSGSPYNEQFF.

J is TRBJ1-4 and V is TRBV21-1; the table assigns TRBD1, which was not confirmed against the DNA. TRBV21-1 is listed as a pseudogene. The CDR3 is 15 amino acids. This CDR3 is CASNPEDRSNEKLFF. CDR3 nucleotides: TGTGCCAGCAACCCCGAGGACAGGTCTAATGAAAAACTGTTTTTT.

This clone was recorded a few times. This sequence joins TRBV9 and TRBJ2-7; the match to TRBD2 covers 12 bases. J gave up 5 bases and V 4 bases, and 10 bases lay outside the gene matches. Germline-derived CDR1 and CDR2 are SGDLS and YYNGEE. CDR3 length equals 16 residues. CDR3: CASSPSPTSGSHEQYF. Written as DNA, the CDR3 is TGTGCCAGCAGCCCCAGCCCGACTAGCGGGAGCCACGAGCAGTACTTC. Drawing the rest from reference TRBV9 and TRBJ2-7, the complete variable domain is DSGVTQTPKHLITATGQRVTLRCSPRSGDLSVYWYQQSLDQGLQFLIQYYNGEERAKGNILERFSAQQFPDLHSELNLSSLELGDSALYFCASSPSPTSGSHEQYFGPGTRLTVT.

The chain recombines TRBV7-2 with TRBJ2-7, with 7 bases lining up with TRBD2. Trimming cost V 3 bases and J 1 base; bases outside gene matches: 6. Per germline, CDR1 SGHTA and CDR2 FQGNSA. The CDR3 spans 15 residues. DNA of the CDR3: TGTGCCAGCAGCTTCGGGGACTATGCGTCCTACGAGCAGTACTTC. This gives the protein CASSFGDYASYEQYF.